This T cell receptor (beta chain) was sequenced for a study of T cells after yellow fever vaccination. Overall study context: Fractions containing few cells were prepared with SMART-Seq v4 Ultra Low Input.

Germline CDR1 and CDR2: LGHDT and YNNKEL (reference sequence). The length of the CDR3 is 15 residues. The germline V and J ends were trimmed by 5 bases and 2 bases, with 15 bases remaining between them. Using its own MiXCR run on the 5' RACE reads, TCRdb lists one record per CDR3 protein. Among 400,000 to 650,000 distinct CDR3 sequences listed, about a fifth were seen once. V and J are TRBV3-1 and TRBJ2-5; tentatively, D is TRBD2 (6 bases). The source is a man aged 18 to 30 who received the YFV17D yellow fever vaccine. The specimen comprised PBMCs, sampled more than 20 days after the first yellow fever vaccination. The CDR3 reads CASSYQGGGQETQYF. The CDR3 DNA follows: TGTGCCAGCAGCTACCAGGGAGGCGGACAAGAGACCCAGTACTTC.